A single sample gave rise to the 9 T cell receptor beta chains below, sequenced in a study of blood T cell repertoires in COVID-19. Data came from immunoSEQ multiplex PCR; TCRdb stores just in-frame clones and leaves some out. This table has about 250,000 clones, 88% appearing once. Material for sequencing was peripheral blood. Receptors originate from a woman aged 25 to 39 with COVID-19, enrolled during active disease.

The chain has TRBV29-1 and TRBJ2-5; TRBD1 aligns across 7 bases. The CDR3 loop spans 18 amino acids. J was trimmed by 2 bases and V by 4 bases; bases with no gene match: 19. Germline CDR1 is SQVTM and CDR2 is ANQGSEA. The CDR3 sequence is CSVAMRNSWFRGQETQYF. CDR3 nucleotides: TGCAGCGTTGCAATGAGGAACTCGTGGTTCAGGGGGCAAGAGACCCAGTACTTC. The whole variable domain, remainder taken from reference TRBV29-1 and TRBJ2-5, is SAVISQKPSRDICQRGTSLTIQCQVDSQVTMMFWYRQQPGQSLTLIATANQGSEATYESGFVIDKFPISRPNLTFSTLTVSNMSPEDSSIYLCSVAMRNSWFRGQETQYFGPGTRLLVL.

This clone came up a few times. The sample holds other DNA sequences that translate to the same CDR3. CDR3 bases: TGTGCCACCAGCAGAGATCCCGGGGGGAACACTGAAGCTTTCTTT. Protein: CATSRDPGGNTEAFF. The rearrangement uses TRBV15 and TRBJ1-1; possibly TRBD1 for D (5 bases). The V end lost 0 bases, the J end lost 1 base, and 9 bases lay between the germline ends. This CDR3 is built from 15 residues. Germline CDR1 reads LNHNV; CDR2 reads YYDKDF (reference sequence). The whole variable domain, filled in from reference TRBV15 and TRBJ1-1, reads DAMVIQNPRYQVTQFGKPVTLSCSQTLNHNVMYWYQQKSSQAPKLLFHYYDKDFNNEADTPDNFQSRRPNTSFCFLDIRSPGLGDTAMYLCATSRDPGGNTEAFFGQGTRLTVV.

The chain has TRBV28 and TRBJ2-3, with D maybe TRBD2 (6 bases). CDR1 and CDR2 (germline): MDHEN, SYDVKM. Between the trimmed V and J ends, which lost 3 bases and 4 bases, there was a span of 14 bases. The CDR3 contains 15 residues. DNA for the CDR3: TGTGCCAGCAGTTTTTTAAGGGACTTTTCAGATACGCAGTATTTT. Translated: CASSFLRDFSDTQYF.

The chain combines TRBV6-9 with TRBJ1-1; a possible D gene is TRBD1 (6 bases). V shed 0 bases and J shed 5 bases, with 16 bases lying between them. The CDR3 covers 16 residues. Per germline, CDR1 MNHGY and CDR2 SVAAGI. For the CDR3, the DNA is TGTGCCAGCAGTTATTCGTGGGGGGGCTTGAGTACTGAAGCTTTCTTT. It specifies CASSYSWGGLSTEAFF.

This chain uses TRBV4-1 with TRBJ2-7; 7 nucleotides align to TRBD2. Trimming cost V 1 base and J 3 bases; bases outside gene matches: 6. Germline lookup yields CDR1 MGHRA and CDR2 YSYEKL. CDR3 size: 15 residues. This chain's CDR3 is CASSQGNGGIYEQYF. The DNA of the CDR3 is TGCGCCAGCAGCCAAGGGAACGGGGGGATCTACGAGCAGTACTTC.

In its sample, this clone was seen a few times. The CDR3 protein is CASSQDWTGVHSPLHF. Here the CDR3 DNA reads TGCGCCAGCAGCCAAGATTGGACAGGGGTCCATTCACCCCTCCACTTT. The V gene is TRBV4-3, the J gene TRBJ1-6; 9 bases match TRBD1. The CDR3 has 16 amino acids. V dropped 0 bases and J dropped 8; count of bases not matched to a gene: 5. The germline V gene encodes CDR1 LGHNA and CDR2 YSLEER.

This clone has only a few counts. This chain joins TRBV10-3 and TRBJ1-1; 12 positions match TRBD1. The length of the CDR3 is 16 residues. The V and J ends lost 6 bases and 3 bases, in that order; junction bases with no gene match: 8. Germline CDR1 ENHRY, CDR2 SYGVKD. DNA for the CDR3: TGTGCCATCAGCCGGGGACAGGGGGCACGGGACACTGAAGCTTTCTTT. It encodes CAISRGQGARDTEAFF.

The chain employs TRBV15 and TRBJ2-5; D is ambiguous. V was cut by 3 bases and J by 1 base, with 12 bases left in between. Germline-derived CDR1 and CDR2 are LNHNV and YYDKDF (reference sequence). This CDR3 spans 15 amino acids. CDR3 loop: CATSSPGSRQETQYF. The CDR3 nucleotides are TGTGCCACCAGCAGCCCCGGGTCGCGCCAAGAGACCCAGTACTTC.

This clone was seen only a few times. The chain couples TRBV10-1 to TRBJ2-7; 9 nucleotides agree with TRBD2. The germline CDR1 and CDR2 sequences are WNHNN and SYGVQD (reference sequence). The CDR3 runs to 14 residues. V lost 10 bases, J lost 3 bases, and 10 bases stayed unmatched. CDR3 region: CATPGAGGFYEQYV. DNA for the CDR3: TGCGCCACCCCCGGGGCGGGAGGGTTCTACGAGCAGTACGTC.